This T cell receptor (beta chain) was sequenced for a study of blood T cell repertoires in COVID-19 (dated by TCRdb to 2020 to 2021). In the study overall: Samples from collaborators originated in the United States, Italy and Spain and spanned both the acute and convalescent phases of COVID-19. The prospective study material was composed of cDNA or gDNA derived from T cells, B-cell-depleted T cells, or PBMCs. Deeply sampled blood TCRbeta repertoires from subjects exposed to, actively infected with, or recovered from COVID-19 were included in the dataset. The repertoires were released in a freely available public database meant as a resource for research on the immune response to SARS-CoV-2. The samples were drawn from the first 160 participants of the ongoing ImmuneRACE study and from some 1,300 subjects provided by 6 global collaborators. Nearly every sample came with metadata listing a de-identified subject ID, COVID-19 status, age in years and sex. Where available, HLA class I and class II types were taken from metadata supplied by the sample provider and were not determined by assay-based typing. What the work shows at the level of the full study, not this receptor alone: Clinical and demographic metadata were provided uncurated, with the amount varying by source and participant.

The immunoSEQ Assay, a bias-controlled multiplex PCR, was used to amplify TCRbeta CDR3 regions from genomic DNA. In the paper's pipeline: The number of nucleated cells in each sample was estimated by amplification of reference gene primers within the assay. To quantify the absolute abundance of each unique TCRbeta CDR3 rearrangement, sequence reads were collapsed and filtered. For each sample, productive Simpson clonality was calculated as the square root of Simpson's diversity index over productive rearrangements. TCRdb mirrors the immuneACCESS table, restricted to in-frame sequences. Some clones are absent from its copies; in checked studies, under half trace to an unresolved V gene, and the reason for the others is unknown. The DNA gave D and trimming, while V, J and clone size come from that table. This sample gives 200,000 to 250,000 clones in total; approximately 80% of them show up just once. Approximately 1.2% of the sample rests with the top ten.

From the germline V gene (reference sequence), CDR1 is LNHDA and CDR2 is SQIVND. The CDR3, from cysteine to phenylalanine, totals 13 residues. Only CDR3 DNA is held: 39 bases, read in frame from base 1. The junction shows trimming of 5 bases on V and 2 bases on J, plus 8 bases between the germline ends. With respect to this clone: The clone's antigen remains unknown. The input lacks base qualities; no much larger clone sits a single base away.

Participants in the prospective study were enrolled through a virtual design, were aged roughly 18 to 100 years, and lived in roughly 25 United States geographic areas. To assign participants to cohorts, the prospective study relied on clinical history that participants themselves reported in a screening survey and a study questionnaire. Mobile phlebotomists in the prospective study collected whole blood, serum and a nasopharyngeal or oropharyngeal swab from every participant. Over a roughly 2-month period, participants in the prospective study had the option of providing additional blood draws and questionnaires. Prospective study blood samples were shipped either frozen or at room temperature before DNA extraction.

The TCR originated in a woman aged 40 to 49 with acute COVID-19. The sequenced material came from PBMCs or T cells enriched from blood (not recorded which). The sequence links TRBV19 to TRBJ2-3; the D gene cannot be resolved reliably. The sequence in DNA is TGTGCCAGTAGTTGGAGACTCACAGATACGCAGTATTTT. Translated, it gives CASSWRLTDTQYF.